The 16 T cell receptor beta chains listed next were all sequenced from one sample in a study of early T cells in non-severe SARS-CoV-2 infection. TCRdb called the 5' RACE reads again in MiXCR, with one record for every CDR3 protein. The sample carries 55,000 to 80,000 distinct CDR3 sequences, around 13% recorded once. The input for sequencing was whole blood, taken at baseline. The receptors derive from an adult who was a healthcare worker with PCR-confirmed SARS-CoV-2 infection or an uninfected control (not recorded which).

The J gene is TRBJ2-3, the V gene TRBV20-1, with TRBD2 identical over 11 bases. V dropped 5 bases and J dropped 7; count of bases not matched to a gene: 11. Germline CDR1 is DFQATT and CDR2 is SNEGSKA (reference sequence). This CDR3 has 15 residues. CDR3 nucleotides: TGCAGTGCTGACCTAGCGGGAGGACCTCTGAATACGCAGTATTTT. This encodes CSADLAGGPLNTQYF.

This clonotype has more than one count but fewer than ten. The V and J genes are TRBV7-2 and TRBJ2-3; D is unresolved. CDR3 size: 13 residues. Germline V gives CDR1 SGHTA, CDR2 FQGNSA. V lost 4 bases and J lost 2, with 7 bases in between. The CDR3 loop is CASSSWTTDTQYF. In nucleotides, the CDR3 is TGTGCCAGCAGCTCCTGGACCACAGATACGCAGTATTTT.

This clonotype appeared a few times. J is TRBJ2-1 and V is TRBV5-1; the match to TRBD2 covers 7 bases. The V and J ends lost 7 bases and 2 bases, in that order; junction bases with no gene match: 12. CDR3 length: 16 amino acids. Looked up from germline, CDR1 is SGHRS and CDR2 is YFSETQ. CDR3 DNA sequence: TGCGCCAGCGGAATACTAGCGCGGACCGCCTACAATGAGCAGTTCTTC. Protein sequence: CASGILARTAYNEQFF.

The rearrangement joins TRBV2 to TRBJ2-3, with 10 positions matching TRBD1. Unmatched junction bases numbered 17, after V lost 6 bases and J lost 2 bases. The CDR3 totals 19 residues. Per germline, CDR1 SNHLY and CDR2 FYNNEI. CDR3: CASSPLGGWGQGFTDTQYF. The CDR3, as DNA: TGTGCCAGCAGCCCTCTTGGAGGGTGGGGACAGGGGTTCACAGATACGCAGTATTTT.

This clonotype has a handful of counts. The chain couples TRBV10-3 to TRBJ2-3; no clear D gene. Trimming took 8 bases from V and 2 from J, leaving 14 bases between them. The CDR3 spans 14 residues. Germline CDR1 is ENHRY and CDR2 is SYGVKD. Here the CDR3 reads CAISGPSSTDTQYF. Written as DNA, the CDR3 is TGTGCCATCTCTGGGCCAAGTTCCACAGATACGCAGTATTTT.

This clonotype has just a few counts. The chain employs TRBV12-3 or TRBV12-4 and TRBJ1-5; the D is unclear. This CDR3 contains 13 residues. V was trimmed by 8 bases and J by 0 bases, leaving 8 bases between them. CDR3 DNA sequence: TGTGCCAGCTCCGGCTATAGCAATCAGCCCCAGCATTTT. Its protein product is CASSGYSNQPQHF.

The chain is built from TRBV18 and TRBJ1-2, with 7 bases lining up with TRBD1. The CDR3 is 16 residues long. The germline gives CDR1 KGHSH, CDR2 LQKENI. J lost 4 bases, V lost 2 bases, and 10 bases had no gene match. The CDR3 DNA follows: TGTGCCAGCTCACCAGAGAAGGGGGCTCTTGCCTATGGCTACACCTTC. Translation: CASSPEKGALAYGYTF.

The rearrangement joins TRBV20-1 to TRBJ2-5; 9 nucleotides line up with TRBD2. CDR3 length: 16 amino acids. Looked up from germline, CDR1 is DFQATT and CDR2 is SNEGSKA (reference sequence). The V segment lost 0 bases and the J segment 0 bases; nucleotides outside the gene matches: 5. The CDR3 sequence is CSARDLASGDQETQYF. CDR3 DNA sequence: TGCAGTGCTAGAGATCTGGCTAGCGGGGACCAAGAGACCCAGTACTTC.

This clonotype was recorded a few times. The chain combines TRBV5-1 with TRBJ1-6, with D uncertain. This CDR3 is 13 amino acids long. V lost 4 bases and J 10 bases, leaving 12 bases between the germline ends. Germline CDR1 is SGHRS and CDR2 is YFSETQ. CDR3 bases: TGCGCCAGCAGCCACCGGACCGACTCACCCCTCCACTTT. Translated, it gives CASSHRTDSPLHF.

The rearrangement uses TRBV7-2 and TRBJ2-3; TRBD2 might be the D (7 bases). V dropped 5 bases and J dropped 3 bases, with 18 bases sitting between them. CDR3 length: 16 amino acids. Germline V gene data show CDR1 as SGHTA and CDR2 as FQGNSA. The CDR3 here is CASSPRTGGLTDTQYF. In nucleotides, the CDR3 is TGTGCCAGCAGCCCTCGGACCGGGGGGCTAACAGATACGCAGTATTTT.

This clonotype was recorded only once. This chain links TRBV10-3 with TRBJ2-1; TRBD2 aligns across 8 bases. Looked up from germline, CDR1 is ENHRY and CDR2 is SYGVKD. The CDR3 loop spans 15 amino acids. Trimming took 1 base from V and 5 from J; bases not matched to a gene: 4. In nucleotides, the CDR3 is TGTGCCATCAGTGAGTGGAGCGGGAGCCACAATGAGCAGTTCTTC. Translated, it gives CAISEWSGSHNEQFF.

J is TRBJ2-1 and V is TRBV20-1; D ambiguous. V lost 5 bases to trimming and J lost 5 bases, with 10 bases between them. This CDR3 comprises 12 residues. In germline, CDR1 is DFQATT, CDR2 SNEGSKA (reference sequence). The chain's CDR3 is CSARAPNNEQFF. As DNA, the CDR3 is TGCAGTGCTCGCGCCCCCAACAATGAGCAGTTCTTC.

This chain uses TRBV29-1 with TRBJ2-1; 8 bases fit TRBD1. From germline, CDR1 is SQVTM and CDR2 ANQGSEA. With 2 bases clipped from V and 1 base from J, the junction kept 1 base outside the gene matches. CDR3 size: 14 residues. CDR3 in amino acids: CSVERQGSYNEQFF. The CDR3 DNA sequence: TGCAGCGTTGAAAGACAGGGGTCCTACAATGAGCAGTTCTTC.

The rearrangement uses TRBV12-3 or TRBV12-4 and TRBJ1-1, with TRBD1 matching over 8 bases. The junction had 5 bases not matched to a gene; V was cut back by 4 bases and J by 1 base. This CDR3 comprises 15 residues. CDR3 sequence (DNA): TGTGCCAGCAGTTACGCCGGGACAGGGAACACTGAAGCTTTCTTT. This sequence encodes CASSYAGTGNTEAFF.

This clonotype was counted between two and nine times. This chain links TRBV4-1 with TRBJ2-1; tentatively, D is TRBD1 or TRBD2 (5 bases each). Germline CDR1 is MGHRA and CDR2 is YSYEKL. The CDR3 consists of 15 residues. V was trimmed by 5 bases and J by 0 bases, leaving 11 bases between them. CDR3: CASSGTASSYNEQFF. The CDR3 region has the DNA TGCGCCAGCAGCGGGACGGCCAGCTCCTACAATGAGCAGTTCTTC.

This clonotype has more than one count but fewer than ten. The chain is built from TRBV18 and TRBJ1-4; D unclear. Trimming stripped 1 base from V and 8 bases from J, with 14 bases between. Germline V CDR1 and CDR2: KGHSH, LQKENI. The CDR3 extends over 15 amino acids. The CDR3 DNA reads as TGTGCCAGCTCACCACGCGCAAACCTCCTCGAAAAACTGTTTTTT. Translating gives CASSPRANLLEKLFF.